The 13 T cell receptor beta chains reported below all come from one sample, sequenced in a study of shared clonotypes between healthy human individuals. TCRdb's copy holds only in-frame clones and misses some; the assay was immunoSEQ multiplex PCR. Of about 1 million clones in the sample, around 74% were seen once. Input material: memory CD4+ T cells sorted from blood. The subset: CD45RA-negative fraction. The receptor source for this set is a man between 18 and 35 years old in good health.

The chain is built from TRBV4-1 and TRBJ1-4; no definite D call. Looked up from germline, CDR1 is MGHRA and CDR2 is YSYEKL. The V end was cut by 4 bases, the J end by 8 bases, with 17 bases between. The CDR3 has 15 amino acids. Here the CDR3 reads CASSLTPGVREKLFF. CDR3 DNA sequence: TGCGCCAGCAGCCTCACACCGGGCGTAAGGGAAAAACTGTTTTTT.

The gene calls are TRBV5-1 and TRBJ1-2; TRBD1 agrees at 10 bases. CDR1 is SGHRS and CDR2 is YFSETQ in the germline V gene. This CDR3 contains 14 residues. The V segment lost 4 bases and the J segment 7 bases; nucleotides outside the gene matches: 7. The CDR3 DNA reads TGCGCCAGCAGCCCTCCTGGACAGGGGGTTGGCTACACCTTC. This gives the protein CASSPPGQGVGYTF.

The chain carries TRBV12-2 and TRBJ2-7; the table assigns TRBD1, which was not confirmed against the DNA. TRBV12-2 counts as a pseudogene. This CDR3 is 20 amino acids long. CDR3 bases: TGTGCAAGTCGCCCTAGGCTCGGACAGGTCCTTAACCCCGAGGGCCACGAGCAGTACTTC. It yields the protein CASRPRLGQVLNPEGHEQYF.

The chain is built from TRBV7-6 and TRBJ1-6, with TRBD1 matching 11 bases. The V and J ends lost 6 bases and 7 bases, in that order; junction bases with no gene match: 5. The CDR3 has 15 residues. CDR1 is SGHVS, CDR2 FNYEAQ, per germline. The chain's CDR3 is CASRGGQGANSPLHF. DNA for the CDR3: TGTGCCAGCAGGGGCGGACAGGGGGCGAATTCACCCCTCCACTTT. The entire variable domain, with the rest obtained from reference TRBV7-6 and TRBJ1-6, is as follows: GAGVSQSPRYKVTKRGQDVALRCDPISGHVSLYWYRQALGQGPEFLTYFNYEAQQDKSGLPNDRFSAERPEGSISTLTIQRTEQRDSAMYRCASRGGQGANSPLHFGNGTRLTVT.

CDR3 nucleotides: TGTGCCAGCAGCCAAGAGGGGGGGCCACCCCCGGAGACCCAGTACTTC. It codes for CASSQEGGPPPETQYF. The rearrangement links TRBV4-2 to TRBJ2-5; D is possibly TRBD2 (7 bases). The length of the CDR3 is 16 residues. Trimming removed 0 bases at V and 5 bases at J, with 16 bases between. The germline CDR1 and CDR2 sequences are LGHNA and YNFKEQ.

The rearrangement joins TRBV9 to TRBJ2-5; TRBD1 might be the D (5 bases). Looked up from germline, CDR1 is SGDLS and CDR2 is YYNGEE. Trimming pared 0 bases from V and 2 bases from J, leaving 17 bases between. CDR3 length: 17 residues. In DNA, the CDR3 is TGTGCCAGCAGCGTAGGTAGCACTGGGGCGGCACAAGAGACCCAGTACTTC. It is translated as CASSVGSTGAAQETQYF.

CDR3 sequence: CASSLAGGYQETQYF. DNA of the CDR3: TGCGCCAGCAGCCTAGCGGGGGGGTACCAAGAGACCCAGTACTTC. The chain has TRBV5-1 and TRBJ2-5, with 12 bases fitting TRBD2. Germline V lookup: CDR1 SGHRS, CDR2 YFSETQ. Trimming at V came to 4 bases and at J to 0 bases, leaving 1 base not matched to a gene. The CDR3 consists of 15 residues.

This chain links TRBV6-1 with TRBJ1-3; D is unclear. Germline CDR1 is MNHNS and CDR2 is SASEGT. The length of the CDR3 is 17 residues. The V gene lost 0 bases and the J gene lost 4 bases, with 16 bases spanning the gap. The CDR3, as DNA: TGTGCCAGCAGTGAAGCAGGCGGTTGGTCGAGAGGAAACACCATATATTTT. It translates to CASSEAGGWSRGNTIYF.

V and J are TRBV6-5 and TRBJ2-4; D remains ambiguous. Germline V gene lookup returns CDR1 MNHEY and CDR2 SVGAGI. The CDR3 sequence is 13 residues long. V was cut by 4 bases and J by 8 bases, with 12 bases left in between. The CDR3 sequence is CASSSSSNDIQYF. DNA for the CDR3: TGTGCCAGCAGTTCTTCCAGTAACGACATTCAGTACTTC.

This clone has just one count. This sample also contains other DNA sequences that code for the same CDR3. The V call is TRBV5-1, the J call TRBJ2-7, with 10 nucleotides matching TRBD1. There are 14 residues in the CDR3. The V gene end was trimmed by 4 bases and the J gene end by 3 bases; junction bases not matched to a gene: 4. Germline values: CDR1 SGHRS, CDR2 YFSETQ. The CDR3 DNA is TGCGCCAGCAGCCCGGGACAGGGGTACTACGAGCAGTACTTC. It encodes CASSPGQGYYEQYF.

This chain connects TRBV18 to TRBJ1-1, with no clear D. V lost 3 bases, J lost 1 base, and 9 bases lay in between. Per the germline V gene, CDR1 is KGHSH and CDR2 is LQKENI. This CDR3 has 14 residues. The CDR3 is CASSPFGENTEAFF. In DNA, the CDR3 is TGTGCCAGCTCACCTTTCGGAGAGAACACTGAAGCTTTCTTT.

The chain uses TRBV28 and TRBJ2-2, with D perhaps matching TRBD1 (6 bases). The CDR3 consists of 14 residues. CDR1 and CDR2 (germline): MDHEN, SYDVKM. CDR3 region: CASNDRSRSGELFF. The DNA for the CDR3 is TGTGCTAGTAATGACAGGTCTCGATCCGGGGAGCTGTTTTTT.

With regard to this clone: A far larger clone is one nucleotide away, so this likely arose from a read error. Additional DNA sequences in this sample encode the identical CDR3. The rearrangement links TRBV10-1 to TRBJ2-2; D unresolved. The CDR3 has 14 residues. CDR1 and CDR2 (germline): WNHNN, SYGVQD (reference sequence). V lost 3 bases and J lost 4, with 9 bases in between. CDR3 bases: TGCGCCAGCAGTGAATCATACGTCACCGGGGAGCTGTTTTTT. This sequence encodes CASSESYVTGELFF.